One and the same sample provided the 23 T cell receptor beta chains below, sequenced in a study of T-cell reconstitution after alpha-beta-depleted transplantation in children. Unique molecular identifiers were incorporated when the TCRbeta library was constructed. TCRdb passed the PCR reads through MiXCR, listing each CDR3 protein once. The sample yields about 980,000 distinct CDR3 sequences, roughly 31% seen once. The sample consisted of PBMCs, mostly from graft donor cells, taken 360 days after TCRalphabeta/CD19-depleted stem cell transplant. The receptors were gathered from a boy under two years old who had a stem cell transplant for SCID, so the T cells may come from the graft donor.

This clonotype has a count of ten or more. The gene calls are TRBV12-3 or TRBV12-4 and TRBJ2-3; 10 nucleotides align to TRBD2. V was pared by 3 bases and J by 6 bases, with 3 bases of the junction left unmatched. CDR3 length: 14 residues. This CDR3 is CASSLVLAGDTQYF. The CDR3 DNA sequence: TGTGCCAGCAGTTTGGTACTAGCGGGGGATACGCAGTATTTT.

This chain links TRBV29-1 with TRBJ1-3; D remains ambiguous. There are 14 residues in the CDR3. CDR1 is SQVTM, CDR2 ANQGSEA, per germline. Trimming left V 5 bases short and J 0 bases short, with 11 bases between. The CDR3 reads CSVSGRLSGNTIYF. The CDR3 nucleotides read TGCAGCGTTTCCGGTAGGCTCTCTGGAAACACCATATATTTT.

V usage is TRBV4-1 and J usage is TRBJ1-5; D call uncertain. The CDR3 is 13 residues long. Germline V gene lookup returns CDR1 MGHRA and CDR2 YSYEKL. V was trimmed by 0 bases and J by 9 bases, leaving 9 bases between them. CDR3 region: CASSQDLTGPQHF. In DNA, the CDR3 is TGCGCCAGCAGCCAAGACTTGACCGGGCCCCAGCATTTT.

This clonotype was seen only a few times. The chain combines TRBV4-1 with TRBJ2-1; D may be TRBD1 (6 bases). The V gene lost 1 base and the J gene lost 4 bases, with 14 bases spanning the gap. Germline V gene sequence: CDR1 MGHRA, CDR2 YSYEKL. The CDR3 totals 16 residues. The CDR3 DNA reads as TGCGCCAGCAGCCAAGTTCCCGGGCAGGGGTACAATGAGCAGTTCTTC. It translates to CASSQVPGQGYNEQFF.

The chain combines TRBV5-5 with TRBJ2-1, with D possibly being TRBD2 (6 bases). Germline V gene sequence: CDR1 SGHKS, CDR2 YYEKEE (reference sequence). The CDR3 extends over 17 amino acids. Trimming cost V 0 bases and J 1 base, with 14 bases left between them. The CDR3 region is CASSLGRRLASYNEQFF. In DNA form, the CDR3 reads TGTGCCAGCAGCTTGGGGCGGCGGCTAGCGTCCTACAATGAGCAGTTCTTC.

The CDR3 loop reads CASSPSKLRTGGYEQYF. The CDR3 DNA reads TGTGCCAGCTCACCCTCGAAACTCCGGACAGGGGGCTACGAGCAGTACTTC. The chain couples TRBV18 to TRBJ2-7, with 10 bases fitting TRBD1. The J segment lost 3 bases and the V segment lost 3 bases, leaving 11 bases of the junction unmatched. This CDR3 has 17 residues. Looked up from germline, CDR1 is KGHSH and CDR2 is LQKENI.

This clonotype was recorded a few times. The V gene is TRBV9, the J gene TRBJ2-7; 7 nucleotides line up with TRBD1. V was clipped by 3 bases and J by 0 bases; unmatched bases: 18. CDR3 length equals 19 residues. Germline V gives CDR1 SGDLS, CDR2 YYNGEE. In nucleotides, the CDR3 is TGTGCCAGCAGCGCGGCAGACCGGGACAGTTTTCCACCCTCCTACGAGCAGTACTTC. It specifies CASSAADRDSFPPSYEQYF. Full variable domain (outside the CDR3, taken from reference TRBV9 and TRBJ2-7): DSGVTQTPKHLITATGQRVTLRCSPRSGDLSVYWYQQSLDQGLQFLIQYYNGEERAKGNILERFSAQQFPDLHSELNLSSLELGDSALYFCASSAADRDSFPPSYEQYFGPGTRLTVT.

This clonotype came up a few times. This sequence joins TRBV5-1 and TRBJ2-5; 9 positions match TRBD1. The V gene end was trimmed by 0 bases and the J gene end by 5 bases; junction bases not matched to a gene: 11. The V gene's germline CDR1 is SGHRS and CDR2 YFSETQ. This CDR3 is built from 17 residues. The CDR3 coding sequence is TGCGCCAGCAGCTTGGACCCCGGGACAGGGCCGAGTGAGACCCAGTACTTC. Translation: CASSLDPGTGPSETQYF. Based on the CDR3 plus reference TRBV5-1 and TRBJ2-5, the full variable domain is KAGVTQTPRYLIKTRGQQVTLSCSPISGHRSVSWYQQTPGQGLQFLFEYFSETQRNKGNFPGRFSGRQFSNSRSEMNVSTLELGDSALYLCASSLDPGTGPSETQYFGPGTRLLVL.

The chain couples TRBV5-1 to TRBJ2-3; TRBD2 agrees at 7 bases. CDR1 is SGHRS and CDR2 is YFSETQ in the germline V gene. The CDR3 is made up of 18 amino acids. Trimming removed 0 bases from V and 2 bases from J; junction bases left unmatched: 12. CDR3 sequence reads: CASSLAQGPRLATDTQYF. The CDR3 DNA is TGCGCCAGCAGCTTGGCCCAGGGACCGAGACTAGCCACAGATACGCAGTATTTT. The complete variable domain, with remaining parts taken from reference TRBV5-1 and TRBJ2-3, reads KAGVTQTPRYLIKTRGQQVTLSCSPISGHRSVSWYQQTPGQGLQFLFEYFSETQRNKGNFPGRFSGRQFSNSRSEMNVSTLELGDSALYLCASSLAQGPRLATDTQYFGPGTRLTVL.

This chain joins TRBV12-3 or TRBV12-4 and TRBJ2-2; D is perhaps TRBD2 (7 bases). V was shortened by 7 bases and J by 7 bases, with 10 bases between the two germline ends. The CDR3 consists of 12 residues. The CDR3 here is CASNGGRGELFF. In nucleotides, the CDR3 is TGTGCCAGCAACGGGGGGCGCGGGGAGCTGTTTTTT.

This clonotype has more than one count but fewer than ten. The chain is built from TRBV3-1 and TRBJ2-7; possibly TRBD1 or TRBD2 for D (5 bases each). This CDR3 spans 16 amino acids. Germline CDR1 LGHDT, CDR2 YNNKEL (reference sequence). The V end lost 0 bases, the J end lost 0 bases, and 12 bases lay between the germline ends. CDR3 sequence reads: CASSQERGRSSYEQYF. CDR3 nucleotide sequence: TGTGCCAGCAGCCAAGAAAGGGGACGGAGCTCCTACGAGCAGTACTTC.

In this sample, this clonotype turned up a few times. The chain joins TRBV27 to TRBJ2-7, with 8 nucleotides matching TRBD1. Germline loops: CDR1 MNHEY, CDR2 SMNVEV (reference sequence). The CDR3 has 17 residues. The V and J ends lost 4 bases and 2 bases, in that order; junction bases with no gene match: 13. In nucleotides, the CDR3 is TGTGCCAGCAGTTCACCCAGGGGACAGGAGAGAGCCTACGAGCAGTACTTC. Translated: CASSSPRGQERAYEQYF.

The CDR3 DNA is TGCGCCAGCAGCCATACTAGCGGGGGGCCCTCCTACAATGAGCAGTTCTTC. It yields the protein CASSHTSGGPSYNEQFF. The rearrangement links TRBV4-3 to TRBJ2-1, with 12 positions matching TRBD2. Germline CDR1 is LGHNA and CDR2 is YSLEER. The CDR3 is 17 residues long. After removal of 3 bases from V and 0 bases from J, the junction contained 3 bases not matched to a gene.

The chain joins TRBV4-1 to TRBJ2-5; D possibly corresponds to TRBD2 (7 bases). The V end was cut by 4 bases, the J end by 1 base, with 16 bases between. In germline, CDR1 is MGHRA, CDR2 YSYEKL. The CDR3 is 16 amino acids. Here the CDR3 reads CASSPKGRGPQETQYF. DNA of the CDR3: TGCGCCAGCAGCCCGAAGGGGCGGGGGCCCCAAGAGACCCAGTACTTC.

This clonotype was detected only a few times. The J gene is TRBJ2-3, the V gene TRBV7-8, with D possibly matching TRBD2 (6 bases). Trimming cost V 0 bases and J 9 bases, with 13 bases left between them. Germline-derived CDR1 and CDR2 are SGHVS and FQNEAQ. This CDR3 has 14 residues. The CDR3 DNA follows: TGTGCCAGCAGCTTAGCGAACGGGGGAGAGACGCAGTATTTT. Translated: CASSLANGGETQYF.

V is TRBV5-1 and J is TRBJ1-4; D call uncertain. This CDR3 spans 16 amino acids. Per the germline V gene, CDR1 is SGHRS and CDR2 is YFSETQ. V was pared by 4 bases and J by 10 bases, with 23 bases between. The chain's CDR3 is CASSGAPGPTSGKLFF. The CDR3 region has the DNA TGCGCCAGCAGCGGCGCCCCGGGCCCGACAAGCGGAAAACTGTTTTTT.

This clonotype was seen more than once but under ten times. The chain joins TRBV4-3 to TRBJ2-1, with 8 bases aligning to TRBD2. Germline CDR1 reads LGHNA; CDR2 reads YSLEER. The CDR3 sequence is 16 residues long. V lost 4 bases, J lost 2 bases, and 7 bases stayed unmatched. The CDR3 here is CASSPSPGGAYNEQFF. CDR3 DNA sequence: TGCGCCAGCAGCCCTTCTCCCGGGGGGGCCTACAATGAGCAGTTCTTC.

The chain uses TRBV18 and TRBJ2-7; D not certain. V was shortened by 3 bases and J by 6 bases, with 12 bases between the two germline ends. The length of the CDR3 is 13 residues. Germline CDR1 is KGHSH and CDR2 is LQKENI. CDR3 DNA: TGTGCCAGCTCACCCGAAAGGGTTGCCGAGCAGTACTTC. Protein sequence: CASSPERVAEQYF.

The chain couples TRBV7-2 to TRBJ2-3, with D possibly TRBD2 on 7 matching bases. V lost 2 bases and J 4 bases, leaving 16 bases between the germline ends. From germline, CDR1 is SGHTA and CDR2 FQGNSA. This CDR3 has 16 residues. This CDR3 reads CASSLFWGGRADTQYF. The CDR3 region has the DNA TGTGCCAGCAGCTTATTTTGGGGGGGGCGAGCAGATACGCAGTATTTT.

This clonotype was seen a handful of times. The chain carries TRBV6-5 and TRBJ2-1; 13 bases match TRBD2. CDR1 and CDR2 from the germline V gene are MNHEY and SVGAGI. V trimming: 2 bases; J trimming: 7 bases; junction bases outside the gene matches: 8. There are 17 residues in the CDR3. The CDR3 coding sequence is TGTGCCAGCAGTTACCTTGGACTAGCGGGGGCAGGGAATGAGCAGTTCTTC. Protein: CASSYLGLAGAGNEQFF.

The chain links TRBV12-3 or TRBV12-4 to TRBJ2-2; D call uncertain. This CDR3 has 14 residues. V was shortened by 4 bases and J by 1 base, with 7 bases between the two germline ends. As DNA, the CDR3 is TGTGCCAGCAGTTCCCCCGAGAACACCGGGGAGCTGTTTTTT. Protein sequence: CASSSPENTGELFF.

V usage is TRBV30 and J usage is TRBJ1-2; 10 bases agree with TRBD1. In germline, CDR1 is GTSNPN, CDR2 SVGIG (reference sequence). The ends lost 4 bases at V and 8 bases at J; junction bases unmatched: 13. This CDR3 has 15 amino acids. CDR3: CAWTGQGKGESGYTF. The DNA of the CDR3 is TGTGCCTGGACGGGACAGGGGAAGGGCGAGAGCGGCTACACCTTC.

This clonotype came up a few times. The chain employs TRBV3-1 and TRBJ2-1, with 14 bases aligning to TRBD2. The CDR3 extends over 14 amino acids. Trimming at V came to 4 bases and at J to 12 bases, leaving 5 bases not matched to a gene. Germline loops: CDR1 LGHDT, CDR2 YNNKEL (reference sequence). The CDR3 loop reads CASSLTSGGDRQFF. CDR3 sequence (DNA): TGTGCCAGCAGCCTGACTAGCGGGGGGGATCGGCAGTTCTTC.